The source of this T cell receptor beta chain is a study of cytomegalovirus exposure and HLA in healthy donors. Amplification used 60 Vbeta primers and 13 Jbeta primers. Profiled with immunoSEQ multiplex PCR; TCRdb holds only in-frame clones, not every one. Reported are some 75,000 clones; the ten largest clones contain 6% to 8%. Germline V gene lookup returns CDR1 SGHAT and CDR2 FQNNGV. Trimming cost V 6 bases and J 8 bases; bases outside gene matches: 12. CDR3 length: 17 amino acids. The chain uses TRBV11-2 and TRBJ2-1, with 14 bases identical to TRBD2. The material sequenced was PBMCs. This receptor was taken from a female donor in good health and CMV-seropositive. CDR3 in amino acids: CASRRERGTSGGDEQFF. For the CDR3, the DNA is TGTGCCAGCAGGCGAGAGCGGGGGACTAGCGGGGGAGATGAGCAGTTCTTC.